The sample holds a few counts of the clone carrying this T cell receptor beta chain. The assay was immunoSEQ multiplex PCR, and TCRdb's table has in-frame clones only and misses some. Of 150,000 or so clones detected, 75% to 90% appear once; the ten largest clones hold around 9.9%. The entry originates in a study of blood T cell repertoires in COVID-19. Turning to the study itself: There were acute and convalescent COVID-19 samples, and they came from the United States, Italy and Spain. PBMCs, B-cell-depleted T cells, or T cells were the source of the cDNA or gDNA that made up the material.

Germline V gene lookup returns CDR1 MNHEY and CDR2 SVGAGI. V was clipped by 9 bases and J by 0 bases, with 10 bases between them. The CDR3 loop spans 13 amino acids. The sequence came from a human donor in a cohort sampled during active COVID-19. Specimen: peripheral blood. The chain is built from TRBV6-5 and TRBJ2-3; D unresolved. The CDR3 is CASTDSSTDTQYF. The CDR3 DNA is TGTGCCAGTACTGACTCTAGCACAGATACGCAGTATTTT.